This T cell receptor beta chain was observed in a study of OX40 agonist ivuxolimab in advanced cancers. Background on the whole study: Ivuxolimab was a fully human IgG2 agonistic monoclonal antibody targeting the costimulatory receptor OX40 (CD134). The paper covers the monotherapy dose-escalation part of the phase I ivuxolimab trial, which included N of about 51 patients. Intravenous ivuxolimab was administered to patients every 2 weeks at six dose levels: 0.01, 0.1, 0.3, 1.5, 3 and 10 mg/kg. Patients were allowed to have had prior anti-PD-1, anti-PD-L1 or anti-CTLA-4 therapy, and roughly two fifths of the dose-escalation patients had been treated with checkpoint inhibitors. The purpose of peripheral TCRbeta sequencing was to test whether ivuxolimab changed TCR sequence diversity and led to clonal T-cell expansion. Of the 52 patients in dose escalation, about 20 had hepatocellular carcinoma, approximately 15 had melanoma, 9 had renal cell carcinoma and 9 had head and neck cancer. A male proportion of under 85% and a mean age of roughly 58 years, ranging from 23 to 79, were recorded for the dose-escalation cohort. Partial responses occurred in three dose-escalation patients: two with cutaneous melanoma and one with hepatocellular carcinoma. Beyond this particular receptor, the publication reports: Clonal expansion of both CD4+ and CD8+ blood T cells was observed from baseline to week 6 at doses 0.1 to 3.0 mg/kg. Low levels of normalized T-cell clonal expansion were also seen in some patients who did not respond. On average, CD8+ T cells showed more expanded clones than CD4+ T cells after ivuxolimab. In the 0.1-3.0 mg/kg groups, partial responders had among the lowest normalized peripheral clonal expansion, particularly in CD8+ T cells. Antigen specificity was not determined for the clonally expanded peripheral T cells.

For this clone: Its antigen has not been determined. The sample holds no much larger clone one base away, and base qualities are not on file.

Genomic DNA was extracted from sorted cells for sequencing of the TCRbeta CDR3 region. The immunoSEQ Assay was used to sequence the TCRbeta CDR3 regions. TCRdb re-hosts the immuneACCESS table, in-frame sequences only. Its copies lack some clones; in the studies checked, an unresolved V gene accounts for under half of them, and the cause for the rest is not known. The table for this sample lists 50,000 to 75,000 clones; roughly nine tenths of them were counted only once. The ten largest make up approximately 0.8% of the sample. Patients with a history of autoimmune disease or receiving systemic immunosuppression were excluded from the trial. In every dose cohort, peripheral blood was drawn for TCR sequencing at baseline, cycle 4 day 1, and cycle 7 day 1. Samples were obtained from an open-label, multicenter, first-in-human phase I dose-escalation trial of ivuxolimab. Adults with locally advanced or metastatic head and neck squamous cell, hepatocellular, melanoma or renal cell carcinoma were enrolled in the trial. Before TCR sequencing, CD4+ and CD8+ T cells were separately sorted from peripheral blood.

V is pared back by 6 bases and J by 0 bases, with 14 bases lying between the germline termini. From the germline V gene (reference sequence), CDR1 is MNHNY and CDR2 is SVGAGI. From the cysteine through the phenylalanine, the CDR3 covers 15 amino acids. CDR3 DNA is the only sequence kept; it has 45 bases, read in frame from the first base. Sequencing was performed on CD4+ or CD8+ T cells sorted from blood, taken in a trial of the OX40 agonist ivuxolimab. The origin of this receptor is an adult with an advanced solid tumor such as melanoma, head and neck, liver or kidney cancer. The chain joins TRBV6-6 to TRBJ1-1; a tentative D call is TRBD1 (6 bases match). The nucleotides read TGTGCCAGCAGCTACCTTGACAGGATGAACACTGAAGCTTTCTTT. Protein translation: CASSYLDRMNTEAFF.